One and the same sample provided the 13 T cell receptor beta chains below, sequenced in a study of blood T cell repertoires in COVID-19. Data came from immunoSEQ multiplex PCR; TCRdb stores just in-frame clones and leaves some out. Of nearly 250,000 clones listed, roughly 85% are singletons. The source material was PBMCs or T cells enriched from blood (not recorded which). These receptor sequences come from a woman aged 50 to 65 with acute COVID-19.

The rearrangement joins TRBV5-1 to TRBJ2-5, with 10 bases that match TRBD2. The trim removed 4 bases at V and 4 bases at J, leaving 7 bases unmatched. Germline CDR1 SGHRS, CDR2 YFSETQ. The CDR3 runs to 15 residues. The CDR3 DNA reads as TGCGCCAGCAGCCCAATAGCGGGGGGCACAGAGACCCAGTACTTC. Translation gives CASSPIAGGTETQYF.

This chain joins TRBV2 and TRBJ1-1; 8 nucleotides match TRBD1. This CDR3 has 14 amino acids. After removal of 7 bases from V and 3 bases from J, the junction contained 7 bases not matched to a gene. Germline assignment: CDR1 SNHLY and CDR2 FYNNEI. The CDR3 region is CASTLTGVDTEAFF. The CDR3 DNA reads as TGTGCCAGCACACTGACAGGGGTCGACACTGAAGCTTTCTTT.

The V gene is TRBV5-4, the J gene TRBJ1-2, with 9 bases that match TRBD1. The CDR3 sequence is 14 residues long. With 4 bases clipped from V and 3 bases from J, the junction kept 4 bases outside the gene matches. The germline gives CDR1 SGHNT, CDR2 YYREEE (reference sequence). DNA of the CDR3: TGTGCCAGCAGCATGGGACAGGGTTACTATGGCTACACCTTC. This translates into CASSMGQGYYGYTF.

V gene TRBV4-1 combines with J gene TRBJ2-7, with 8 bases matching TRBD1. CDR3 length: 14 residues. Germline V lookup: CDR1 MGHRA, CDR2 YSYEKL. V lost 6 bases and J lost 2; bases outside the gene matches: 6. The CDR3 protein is CASSRTGSPYEQYF. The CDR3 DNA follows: TGCGCCAGCAGTCGGACAGGGTCACCCTACGAGCAGTACTTC.

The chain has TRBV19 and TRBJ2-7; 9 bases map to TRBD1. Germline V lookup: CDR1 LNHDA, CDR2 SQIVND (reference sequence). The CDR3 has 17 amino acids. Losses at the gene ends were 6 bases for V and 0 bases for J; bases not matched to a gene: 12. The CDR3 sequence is CASSKYRGTGSSYEQYF. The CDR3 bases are TGTGCCAGTAGCAAGTATAGAGGGACAGGGAGCTCCTACGAGCAGTACTTC.

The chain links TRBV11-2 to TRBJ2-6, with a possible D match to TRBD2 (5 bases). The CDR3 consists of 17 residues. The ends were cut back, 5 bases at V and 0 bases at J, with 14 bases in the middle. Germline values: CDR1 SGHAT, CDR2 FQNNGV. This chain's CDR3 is CASSNHPGSSGANVLTF. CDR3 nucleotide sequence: TGTGCCAGCAGCAACCACCCGGGGAGCTCTGGGGCCAACGTCCTGACTTTC.

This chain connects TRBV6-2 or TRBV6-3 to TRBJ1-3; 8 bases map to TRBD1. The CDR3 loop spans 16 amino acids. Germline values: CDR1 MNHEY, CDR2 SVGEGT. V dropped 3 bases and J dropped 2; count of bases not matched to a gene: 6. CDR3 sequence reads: CASSYLGTGPGNTIYF. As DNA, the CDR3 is TGTGCCAGCAGTTATCTAGGGACAGGACCTGGAAACACCATATATTTT.

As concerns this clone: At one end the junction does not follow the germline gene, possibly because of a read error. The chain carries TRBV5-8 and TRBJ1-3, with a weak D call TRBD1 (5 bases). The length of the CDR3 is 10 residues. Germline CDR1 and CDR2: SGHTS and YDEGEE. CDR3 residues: CASSFGTLFF. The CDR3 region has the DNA TGTGCCAGCAGCTTTGGGACTCTCTTTTTT. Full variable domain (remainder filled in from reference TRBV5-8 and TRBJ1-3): EAGVTQSPTHLIKTRGQQATLRCSPISGHTSVYWYQQALGLGLQFLLWYDEGEERNRGNFPPRFSGRQFPNYSSELNVNALELEDSALYLCASSFGTLFFGEGSWLTVV.

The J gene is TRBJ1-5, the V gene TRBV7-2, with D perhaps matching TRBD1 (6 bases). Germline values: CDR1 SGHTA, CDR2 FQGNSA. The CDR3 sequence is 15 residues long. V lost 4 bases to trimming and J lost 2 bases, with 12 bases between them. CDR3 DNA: TGTGCCAGCAGCTCAGGGGAGAGGGGCAATCAGCCCCAGCATTTT. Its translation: CASSSGERGNQPQHF. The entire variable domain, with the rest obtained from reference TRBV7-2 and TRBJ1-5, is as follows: GAGVSQSPSNKVTEKGKDVELRCDPISGHTALYWYRQSLGQGLEFLIYFQGNSAPDKSGLPSDRFSAERTGGSVSTLTIQRTQQEDSAVYLCASSSGERGNQPQHFGDGTRLSIL.

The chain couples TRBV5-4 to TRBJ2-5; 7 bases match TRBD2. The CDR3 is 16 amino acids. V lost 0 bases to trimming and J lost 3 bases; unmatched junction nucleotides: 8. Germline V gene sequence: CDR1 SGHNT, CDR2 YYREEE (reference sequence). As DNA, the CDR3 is TGTGCCAGCAGCTTGGCTGGGACGGGGGGTAAAGAGACCCAGTACTTC. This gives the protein CASSLAGTGGKETQYF.

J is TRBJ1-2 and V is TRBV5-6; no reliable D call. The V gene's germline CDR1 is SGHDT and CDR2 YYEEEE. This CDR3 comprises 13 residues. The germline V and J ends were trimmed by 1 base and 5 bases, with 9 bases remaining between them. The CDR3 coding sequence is TGTGCCAGCAGCTTGATCTCCACTTATGGCTACACCTTC. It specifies CASSLISTYGYTF. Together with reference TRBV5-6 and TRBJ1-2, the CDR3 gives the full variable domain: DAGVTQSPTHLIKTRGQQVTLRCSPKSGHDTVSWYQQALGQGPQFIFQYYEEEERQRGNFPDRFSGHQFPNYSSELNVNALLLGDSALYLCASSLISTYGYTFGSGTRLTVV.

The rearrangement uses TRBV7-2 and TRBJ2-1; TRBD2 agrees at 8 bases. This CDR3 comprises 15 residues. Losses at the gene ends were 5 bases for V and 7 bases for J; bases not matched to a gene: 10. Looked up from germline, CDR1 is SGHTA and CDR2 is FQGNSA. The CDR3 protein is CASSIQPGLGNEQFF. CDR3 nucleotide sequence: TGTGCCAGCAGCATCCAACCGGGACTAGGGAATGAGCAGTTCTTC. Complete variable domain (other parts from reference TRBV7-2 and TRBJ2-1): GAGVSQSPSNKVTEKGKDVELRCDPISGHTALYWYRQSLGQGLEFLIYFQGNSAPDKSGLPSDRFSAERTGGSVSTLTIQRTQQEDSAVYLCASSIQPGLGNEQFFGPGTRLTVL.

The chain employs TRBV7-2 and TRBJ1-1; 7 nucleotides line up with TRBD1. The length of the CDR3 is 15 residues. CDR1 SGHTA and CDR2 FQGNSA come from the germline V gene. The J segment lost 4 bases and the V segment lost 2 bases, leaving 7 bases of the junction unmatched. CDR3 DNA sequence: TGTGCCAGCAGCTTAACTAATTCAGGGGGCACTGAAGCTTTCTTT. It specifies CASSLTNSGGTEAFF.